The rows below give T cell receptor beta chains drawn from one sample of a study of blood T cell repertoires in COVID-19. Assay used: immunoSEQ multiplex PCR; TCRdb lists only in-frame clones, some missing. This table has about 180,000 clones, roughly 86% appearing once. Source material: peripheral blood. The receptors were gathered from a man in his fifties or sixties with active or convalescent COVID-19. The conserved cysteine and the conserved F or W are not part of the CDR3 here. Each record gives: J gene, V gene, CDR3 protein.

TRBJ2-6 | TRBV2 | ASSETWVAGANVLT
TRBJ2-1 | TRBV25-1 | ASSEGPEQF
TRBJ1-2 | TRBV2 | AIWTDNYGYT
TRBJ2-7 | TRBV9 | ASSVTGASYEQY
TRBJ2-7 | TRBV27 | ASSPKTGTKSYEQY
TRBJ1-1 | TRBV27 | ASSLNDRAFTEAF
TRBJ1-4 | TRBV9 | ASSAGQGAMGEKLF
TRBJ2-5 | TRBV18 | ASSLTGQGETQY
TRBJ1-5 | TRBV19 | ASTIPSGHSNQPQH
TRBJ2-7 | TRBV19 | ASSSQRQRYEQY
TRBJ2-5 | TRBV7-9 | ASSPAGPSRAQY
TRBJ2-6 | TRBV4-3 | ASSQDQGGISGANVLT
TRBJ2-1 | TRBV11-3 | ASSEIAGHYNEQF
TRBJ2-2 | TRBV7-3 | ASSPRTANTGELF
TRBJ2-5 | TRBV28 | ASSQGGQETQY
TRBJ2-1 | TRBV5-4 | ASRPGTTNEQF
TRBJ1-2 | TRBV15 | ATSRDDRTRAYGYT
TRBJ2-1 | TRBV19 | ASSLRGSSYNEQF
TRBJ2-7 | TRBV7-9 | ASSRSPSYEQY
TRBJ2-3 | TRBV3-1/TRBV3-2 | ASSQETQGGTDTQY
TRBJ1-4 | TRBV7-9 | ASSWRDSRYGRTNEKLF
TRBJ2-1 | TRBV28 | ASIPGSSGREEQF